The clone carrying this T cell receptor beta chain came up once. CDR3 length equals 15 residues. Trimming took 2 bases from V and 4 from J, leaving 9 bases between them. Germline lookup yields CDR1 WSHSY and CDR2 SAAADI. The sample originates from a study of OX40 agonist ivuxolimab in advanced cancers. About the research overall: Under the entry rules, prior anti-PD-1, anti-PD-L1 or anti-CTLA-4 therapy was allowed, and about 40% had some.

Here immunoSEQ multiplex PCR was the method, and the copy in TCRdb shows in-frame clones only, minus some. The top ten clones hold 1.5% to 2% of a sample with tens of thousands of clones, 65% to 90% of them seen once. The sequence was collected from an adult with an advanced solid tumor such as melanoma, head and neck, liver or kidney cancer. This rearrangement joins TRBV10-2 to TRBJ2-6; D uncertain. The specimen comprised CD4+ or CD8+ T cells sorted from blood, sampled in a trial of the OX40 agonist ivuxolimab. CDR3 DNA: TGCGCCAGCAGTGAGCCGGGTTCCGGGGCCAACGTCCTGACTTTC. It is translated as CASSEPGSGANVLTF.